One and the same sample provided the 3 T cell receptor beta chains below, sequenced in a study of blood T cell repertoires in COVID-19. Profiling relied on immunoSEQ multiplex PCR, and the TCRdb table lists in-frame clones only, not all of them. The sample has about 53,000 clones; roughly 80% are singletons. Sequencing was done on a sample of peripheral blood. Receptors originate from a woman aged 60 to 75 with acute or convalescent COVID-19.

The chain recombines TRBV18 with TRBJ2-3; the match to TRBD2 covers 14 bases. The CDR3 runs 16 residues. Germline-derived CDR1 and CDR2 are KGHSH and LQKENI. The J segment lost 2 bases and the V segment lost 5 bases, leaving 3 bases of the junction unmatched. DNA for the CDR3: TGTGCCAGCTCAGGGACTAGCGGGAGTTCCACAGATACGCAGTATTTT. It specifies CASSGTSGSSTDTQYF. Filled out from reference TRBV18 and TRBJ2-3, the complete variable domain reads NAGVMQNPRHLVRRRGQEARLRCSPMKGHSHVYWYRQLPEEGLKFMVYLQKENIIDESGMPKERFSAEFPKEGPSILRIQQVVRGDSAAYFCASSGTSGSSTDTQYFGPGTRLTVL.

The V and J genes are TRBV19 and TRBJ1-1, with 8 nucleotides matching TRBD1. The CDR3 is made up of 14 amino acids. Per the germline V gene, CDR1 is LNHDA and CDR2 is SQIVND (reference sequence). V shed 8 bases, J shed 4 bases, and the junction held 9 bases outside the gene matches. Written as DNA, the CDR3 is TGTGCCAGTGCGTGGACAGGGTCGGCCACTGAAGCTTTCTTT. It translates to CASAWTGSATEAFF.

The rearrangement links TRBV29-1 to TRBJ2-1; TRBD1 might be the D (5 bases). This CDR3 has 14 amino acids. Germline CDR1 reads SQVTM; CDR2 reads ANQGSEA. V dropped 4 bases and J dropped 5 bases, with 15 bases sitting between them. Here the CDR3 DNA reads TGCAGCGTTGCTCAGGGCGCGTTGGACAATGAGCAGTTCTTC. It is translated as CSVAQGALDNEQFF.